This passage covers 21 T cell receptor beta chains from one sample sequenced in a study of cytomegalovirus exposure and HLA in healthy donors. The assay was immunoSEQ multiplex PCR, and TCRdb's table has in-frame clones only and misses some. The sample includes about 220,000 clones, just over 85% of them seen just once. The sample taken for sequencing was PBMCs. These receptors all come from a woman between 18 and 30 years old in good health and CMV-seronegative.

The chain employs TRBV9 and TRBJ2-7, with a weak D call TRBD2 (5 bases). V dropped 0 bases and J dropped 2 bases, with 12 bases sitting between them. The CDR3 extends over 15 amino acids. Germline-derived CDR1 and CDR2 are SGDLS and YYNGEE. CDR3 region: CASSVASGLAYEQYF. CDR3 DNA: TGTGCCAGCAGCGTAGCAAGCGGACTCGCCTACGAGCAGTACTTC.

The chain uses TRBV7-9 and TRBJ2-1, with 7 bases that match TRBD2. CDR3 length: 13 residues. J lost 2 bases, V lost 5 bases, and 0 bases had no gene match. Per germline, CDR1 SEHNR and CDR2 FQNEAQ (reference sequence). Written as DNA, the CDR3 is TGTGCCAGCAGCCGGGGGGCCTACAATGAGCAGTTCTTC. This sequence encodes CASSRGAYNEQFF.

V and J are TRBV5-1 and TRBJ2-3, with a tentative D call TRBD2 (5 bases). V lost 0 bases and J lost 6, with 11 bases in between. The length of the CDR3 is 14 residues. From germline, CDR1 is SGHRS and CDR2 YFSETQ. This CDR3 reads CASSLAGIRDTQYF. As DNA, the CDR3 is TGCGCCAGCAGCTTGGCCGGGATTCGTGATACGCAGTATTTT.

This clone occurred once. The rearrangement uses TRBV28 and TRBJ1-1; 7 bases align to TRBD1. CDR1 is MDHEN, CDR2 SYDVKM, per germline. Unmatched junction bases numbered 9, after V lost 5 bases and J lost 3 bases. The CDR3 contains 15 residues. CDR3 bases: TGTGCCAGCAGTCCCACCCGACAGGGTGACACTGAAGCTTTCTTT. Its protein product is CASSPTRQGDTEAFF.

A single count supports this clone. The J gene is TRBJ1-2, the V gene TRBV7-9; no firm D call. Germline CDR1 SEHNR, CDR2 FQNEAQ (reference sequence). The CDR3 is 13 amino acids. V lost 3 bases, J lost 7 bases, and 12 bases lay in between. The CDR3 sequence is CASSFGKPGGYTF. DNA of the CDR3: TGTGCCAGCAGCTTTGGTAAACCCGGTGGCTACACCTTC.

This clone was picked up one time. The gene calls are TRBV11-2 and TRBJ1-2; TRBD1 agrees at 9 bases. The CDR3 extends over 12 amino acids. Germline V CDR1 and CDR2: SGHAT, FQNNGV. The CDR3 spells CANGQGYYGYTF. The CDR3 DNA follows: TGTGCTAATGGACAGGGGTACTATGGCTACACCTTC.

A single count supports this clone. The genes are TRBV28 and TRBJ1-2; no clear D gene. The germline gives CDR1 MDHEN, CDR2 SYDVKM. Trimming cost V 9 bases and J 4 bases, with 18 bases left between them. The CDR3 length is 14 residues. The CDR3 DNA reads TGTGCCAGTAGAGGTCCGGCGGGAAGCTATGGCTACACCTTC. Its protein is CASRGPAGSYGYTF.

The rearrangement uses TRBV5-1 and TRBJ2-1; 8 bases are shared with TRBD1. From germline, CDR1 is SGHRS and CDR2 YFSETQ. This CDR3 spans 17 amino acids. V dropped 3 bases and J dropped 6; count of bases not matched to a gene: 14. The CDR3 here is CASSYPNLTGTGNEQFF. The CDR3 DNA is TGCGCCAGCAGCTACCCGAACCTGACAGGGACAGGCAATGAGCAGTTCTTC.

This clone was seen just once. The V and J genes are TRBV7-6 and TRBJ1-1; no reliable D call. Germline loops: CDR1 SGHVS, CDR2 FNYEAQ. Trimming took off 4 bases at V and 4 bases at J, with 10 bases between the two ends. The CDR3 runs to 13 residues. The CDR3 DNA sequence: TGTGCCAGCAGCTCCGCCGAGTTCACTGAAGCTTTCTTT. Translation gives CASSSAEFTEAFF.

This clone was observed once. The chain carries TRBV12-2 and TRBJ2-7; TRBD2, the table's D call, was not compared with the DNA. TRBV12-2 is recorded as a pseudogene. This CDR3 contains 20 residues. This chain's CDR3 is CASRLGGRPGLAGPAYEQYF. The CDR3 DNA reads TGTGCAAGTCGCTTAGGGGGCAGACCGGGACTAGCGGGACCTGCCTACGAGCAGTACTTC.

The CDR3, as DNA: TGTGCCAGCAGCCAAGATCTCGGACTAGCGGACCTCTCCTACGAGCAGTACTTC. Translation: CASSQDLGLADLSYEQYF. This sequence joins TRBV4-2 and TRBJ2-7; 10 nucleotides agree with TRBD2. The V segment lost 0 bases and the J segment 0 bases; nucleotides outside the gene matches: 8. Germline V gene data show CDR1 as LGHNA and CDR2 as YNFKEQ. The CDR3 has 18 amino acids.

This rearrangement joins TRBV28 to TRBJ2-7; 8 nucleotides align to TRBD1. The CDR3 consists of 15 residues. V lost 6 bases and J lost 2; bases outside the gene matches: 9. Germline V gene sequence: CDR1 MDHEN, CDR2 SYDVKM. CDR3 sequence: CASSGAGTGPYEQYF. CDR3 sequence (DNA): TGTGCCAGCAGCGGAGCCGGGACAGGACCCTACGAGCAGTACTTC.

Written as DNA, the CDR3 is TGTGCCAGCAGGAGACAGGGGAGGAGCACTGAAGCTTTCTTT. This codes for CASRRQGRSTEAFF. The rearrangement joins TRBV28 to TRBJ1-1; TRBD1 matches at 8 bases. CDR1 and CDR2 (germline): MDHEN, SYDVKM. V shed 6 bases and J 4 bases; nucleotides not matched to a gene: 7. This CDR3 region has 14 residues.

The V and J genes are TRBV5-6 and TRBJ1-3; possibly TRBD1 for D (5 bases). CDR1 is SGHDT, CDR2 YYEEEE, per germline. The CDR3 contains 15 residues. V shed 7 bases and J shed 2 bases, with 16 bases lying between them. This CDR3 is CASVAHGGAGNTIYF. DNA of the CDR3: TGTGCCAGCGTGGCCCACGGGGGGGCTGGAAACACCATATATTTT. Using reference TRBV5-6 and TRBJ1-3 for the parts outside the CDR3, the full variable domain is DAGVTQSPTHLIKTRGQQVTLRCSPKSGHDTVSWYQQALGQGPQFIFQYYEEEERQRGNFPDRFSGHQFPNYSSELNVNALLLGDSALYLCASVAHGGAGNTIYFGEGSWLTVV.

Note on this clone: The junction does not match germline at one end; this may be a read error. The rearrangement uses TRBV7-7 and TRBJ2-5; 9 bases agree with TRBD1. Germline values: CDR1 SSHAT, CDR2 FNYEAQ (reference sequence). This CDR3 has 15 amino acids. CDR3 bases: TGTGCTAGCAGCCTAGGGACAGGGAGAGTAGAGACCCAGTACTTC. Translation gives CASSLGTGRVETQYF.

The chain carries TRBV19 and TRBJ1-1; TRBD1 might be the D (5 bases). This CDR3 has 17 amino acids. Germline CDR1 reads LNHDA; CDR2 reads SQIVND (reference sequence). V shed 0 bases and J shed 1 base, with 15 bases lying between them. In nucleotides, the CDR3 is TGTGCCAGTAGTATAGATCCGGCGCGACAGTCGAACACTGAAGCTTTCTTT. Translating gives CASSIDPARQSNTEAFF.

This chain links TRBV27 with TRBJ2-7; a possible D gene is TRBD2 (6 bases). This CDR3 has 14 residues. Deletions cut 8 bases from V and 2 bases from J, with 16 bases between. CDR1 MNHEY and CDR2 SMNVEV come from the germline V gene (reference sequence). The CDR3 here is CASGSPGLTYEQYF. CDR3 nucleotide sequence: TGTGCCAGCGGGTCCCCGGGACTGACCTACGAGCAGTACTTC.

The rearrangement joins TRBV6-5 to TRBJ2-5; D gene unclear. Trimming took off 1 base at V and 3 bases at J, with 9 bases between the two ends. The CDR3 covers 14 residues. Germline lookup yields CDR1 MNHEY and CDR2 SVGAGI. The CDR3 sequence is CASSYYAGKETQYF. As DNA, the CDR3 is TGTGCCAGCAGTTACTATGCTGGCAAAGAGACCCAGTACTTC.

The gene calls are TRBV18 and TRBJ2-6; a weak D match, TRBD1 (6 bases). The V end lost 5 bases, the J end lost 3 bases, and 11 bases lay between the germline ends. Germline loops: CDR1 KGHSH, CDR2 LQKENI. The CDR3 length is 15 residues. CDR3 sequence: CASSFRGDGANVLTF. CDR3 nucleotide sequence: TGTGCCAGCTCATTCAGGGGCGATGGGGCCAACGTCCTGACTTTC.

This chain connects TRBV18 to TRBJ1-3; 7 bases are a match to TRBD1. This CDR3 is 16 amino acids long. Unmatched junction bases numbered 7, after V lost 4 bases and J lost 1 base. The germline V gene encodes CDR1 KGHSH and CDR2 LQKENI. The CDR3 sequence: CASSQTGPSSGNTIYF. The DNA of the CDR3 is TGTGCCAGCTCACAGACAGGGCCGTCGTCTGGAAACACCATATATTTT.

The chain employs TRBV6-5 and TRBJ2-1; TRBD1 is a possible D gene (6 bases). The V gene's germline CDR1 is MNHEY and CDR2 SVGAGI. CDR3 size: 14 residues. The V and J ends lost 0 bases and 8 bases respectively, with 11 bases between them. For the CDR3, the DNA is TGTGCCAGCAGTTACTCCCACAGGGTCTATGAGCAGTTCTTC. This gives the protein CASSYSHRVYEQFF.